This note documents a single T cell receptor (beta chain) sequence. Its antigen is unknown. Profiling relied on immunoSEQ multiplex PCR, and the TCRdb table lists in-frame clones only, not all of them. This table holds over 100,000 clones, roughly 90% found once. Trimming took 2 bases from V and 7 from J, leaving 15 bases between them. Germline assignment: CDR1 SGHRS and CDR2 YFSETQ. This CDR3 has 14 residues. This entry is derived from a study of T cell responses to AZD1222 COVID-19 vaccine. General study findings and limits: Reports say nearly half of spike-specific TCRs go after unmutated variant regions. Clonal diversity was possibly underestimated, and the donors were mostly white British, with more females.

The sample here was peripheral blood, taken on day 0 of MenACWY control vaccination. V usage is TRBV5-1 and J usage is TRBJ1-2, with D unresolved. The sequence was collected from an adult in good health. The CDR3 protein is CASSFDDPARGYTF. The CDR3 nucleotides read TGCGCCAGCAGCTTCGATGACCCCGCGCGTGGCTACACCTTC.